The sample holds many counts of the clone carrying this T cell receptor beta chain. V was shortened by 9 bases and J by 1 base, with 9 bases between the two germline ends. This CDR3 is built from 13 residues. Unique molecular identifiers were incorporated during preparation of the TCRbeta library. TCRdb analysed the PCR reads with MiXCR anew, one entry per CDR3 protein. The sample includes about 410,000 distinct CDR3 sequences, around 21% of them seen just once. The record originates from a study of T-cell reconstitution after alpha-beta-depleted transplantation in children. The TCR comes from a human donor who donated a stem cell graft to a child with acute myeloid leukemia. This sequence joins TRBV12-3 or TRBV12-4 and TRBJ2-2, with D perhaps TRBD1 (5 bases). Here the sequenced sample was PBMCs from the stem cell graft donor, taken from the stem cell graft. The CDR3 loop is CASQTGNTGELFF. CDR3 bases: TGTGCCAGTCAAACAGGGAACACCGGGGAGCTGTTTTTT.